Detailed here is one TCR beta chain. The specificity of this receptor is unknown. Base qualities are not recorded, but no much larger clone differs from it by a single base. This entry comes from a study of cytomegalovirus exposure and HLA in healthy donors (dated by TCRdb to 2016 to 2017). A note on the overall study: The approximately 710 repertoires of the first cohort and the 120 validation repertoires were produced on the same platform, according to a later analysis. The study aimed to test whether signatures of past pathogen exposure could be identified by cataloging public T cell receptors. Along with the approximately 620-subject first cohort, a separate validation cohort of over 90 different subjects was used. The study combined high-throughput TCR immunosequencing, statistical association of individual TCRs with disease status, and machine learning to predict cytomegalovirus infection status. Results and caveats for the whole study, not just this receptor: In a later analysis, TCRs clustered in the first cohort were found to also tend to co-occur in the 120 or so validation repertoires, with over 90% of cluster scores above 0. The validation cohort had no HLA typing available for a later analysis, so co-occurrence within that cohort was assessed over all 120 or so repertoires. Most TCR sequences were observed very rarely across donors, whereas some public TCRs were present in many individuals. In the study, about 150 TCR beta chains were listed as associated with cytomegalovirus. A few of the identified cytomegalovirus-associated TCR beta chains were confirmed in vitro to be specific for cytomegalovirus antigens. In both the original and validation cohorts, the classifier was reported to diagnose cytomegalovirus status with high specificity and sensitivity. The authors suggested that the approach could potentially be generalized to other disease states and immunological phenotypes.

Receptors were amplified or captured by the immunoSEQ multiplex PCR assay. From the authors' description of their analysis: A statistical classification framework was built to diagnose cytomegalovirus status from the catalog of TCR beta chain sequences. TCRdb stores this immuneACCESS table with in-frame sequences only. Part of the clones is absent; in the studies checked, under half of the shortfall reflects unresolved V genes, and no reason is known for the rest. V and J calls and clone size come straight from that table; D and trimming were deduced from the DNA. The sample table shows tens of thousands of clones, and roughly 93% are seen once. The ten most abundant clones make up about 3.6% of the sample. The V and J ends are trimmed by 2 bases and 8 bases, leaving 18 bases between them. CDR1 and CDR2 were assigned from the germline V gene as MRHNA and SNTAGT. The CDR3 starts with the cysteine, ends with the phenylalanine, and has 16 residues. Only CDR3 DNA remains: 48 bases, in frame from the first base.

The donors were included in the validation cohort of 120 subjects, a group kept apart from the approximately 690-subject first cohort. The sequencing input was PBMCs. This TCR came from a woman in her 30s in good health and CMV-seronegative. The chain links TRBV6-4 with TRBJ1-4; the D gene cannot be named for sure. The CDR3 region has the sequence CASSDTGLNRGEKLFF. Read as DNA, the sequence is TGTGCCAGCAGTGACACGGGATTGAATCGTGGGGAAAAACTGTTTTTT.